Listed here is a single TCR beta chain. Original data processing: Counts of nucleated cells, estimated from reference gene primer amplification, were obtained. Generated by immunoSEQ multiplex PCR, the TCRdb table keeps only in-frame clones and is missing some. That table furnishes V, J and clone size, whereas the DNA furnished D and trimming. The data show about 93,000 clones, over 85% seen once. This CDR3 comprises 13 residues. Germline CDR1 is SGHKS and CDR2 is YYEKEE (reference sequence). V was trimmed by 2 bases and J by 2 bases, leaving 7 bases between them. These data are taken from a study of blood T cell repertoires in COVID-19. Study-level background: Italy, Spain and the United States were the sources of the convalescent and acute COVID-19 samples. PBMCs, B-cell-depleted T cells, or T cells provided the cDNA or gDNA that made up the material.

The source of this sequence is a man aged 45-65 years with acute or convalescent COVID-19. The V call is TRBV5-5, the J call TRBJ1-1; D gene ambiguous. Sequenced sample: peripheral blood. CDR3 in DNA: TGTGCCAGCAGCTTTTCCCTTAACACTGAAGCTTTCTTT. This codes for CASSFSLNTEAFF.